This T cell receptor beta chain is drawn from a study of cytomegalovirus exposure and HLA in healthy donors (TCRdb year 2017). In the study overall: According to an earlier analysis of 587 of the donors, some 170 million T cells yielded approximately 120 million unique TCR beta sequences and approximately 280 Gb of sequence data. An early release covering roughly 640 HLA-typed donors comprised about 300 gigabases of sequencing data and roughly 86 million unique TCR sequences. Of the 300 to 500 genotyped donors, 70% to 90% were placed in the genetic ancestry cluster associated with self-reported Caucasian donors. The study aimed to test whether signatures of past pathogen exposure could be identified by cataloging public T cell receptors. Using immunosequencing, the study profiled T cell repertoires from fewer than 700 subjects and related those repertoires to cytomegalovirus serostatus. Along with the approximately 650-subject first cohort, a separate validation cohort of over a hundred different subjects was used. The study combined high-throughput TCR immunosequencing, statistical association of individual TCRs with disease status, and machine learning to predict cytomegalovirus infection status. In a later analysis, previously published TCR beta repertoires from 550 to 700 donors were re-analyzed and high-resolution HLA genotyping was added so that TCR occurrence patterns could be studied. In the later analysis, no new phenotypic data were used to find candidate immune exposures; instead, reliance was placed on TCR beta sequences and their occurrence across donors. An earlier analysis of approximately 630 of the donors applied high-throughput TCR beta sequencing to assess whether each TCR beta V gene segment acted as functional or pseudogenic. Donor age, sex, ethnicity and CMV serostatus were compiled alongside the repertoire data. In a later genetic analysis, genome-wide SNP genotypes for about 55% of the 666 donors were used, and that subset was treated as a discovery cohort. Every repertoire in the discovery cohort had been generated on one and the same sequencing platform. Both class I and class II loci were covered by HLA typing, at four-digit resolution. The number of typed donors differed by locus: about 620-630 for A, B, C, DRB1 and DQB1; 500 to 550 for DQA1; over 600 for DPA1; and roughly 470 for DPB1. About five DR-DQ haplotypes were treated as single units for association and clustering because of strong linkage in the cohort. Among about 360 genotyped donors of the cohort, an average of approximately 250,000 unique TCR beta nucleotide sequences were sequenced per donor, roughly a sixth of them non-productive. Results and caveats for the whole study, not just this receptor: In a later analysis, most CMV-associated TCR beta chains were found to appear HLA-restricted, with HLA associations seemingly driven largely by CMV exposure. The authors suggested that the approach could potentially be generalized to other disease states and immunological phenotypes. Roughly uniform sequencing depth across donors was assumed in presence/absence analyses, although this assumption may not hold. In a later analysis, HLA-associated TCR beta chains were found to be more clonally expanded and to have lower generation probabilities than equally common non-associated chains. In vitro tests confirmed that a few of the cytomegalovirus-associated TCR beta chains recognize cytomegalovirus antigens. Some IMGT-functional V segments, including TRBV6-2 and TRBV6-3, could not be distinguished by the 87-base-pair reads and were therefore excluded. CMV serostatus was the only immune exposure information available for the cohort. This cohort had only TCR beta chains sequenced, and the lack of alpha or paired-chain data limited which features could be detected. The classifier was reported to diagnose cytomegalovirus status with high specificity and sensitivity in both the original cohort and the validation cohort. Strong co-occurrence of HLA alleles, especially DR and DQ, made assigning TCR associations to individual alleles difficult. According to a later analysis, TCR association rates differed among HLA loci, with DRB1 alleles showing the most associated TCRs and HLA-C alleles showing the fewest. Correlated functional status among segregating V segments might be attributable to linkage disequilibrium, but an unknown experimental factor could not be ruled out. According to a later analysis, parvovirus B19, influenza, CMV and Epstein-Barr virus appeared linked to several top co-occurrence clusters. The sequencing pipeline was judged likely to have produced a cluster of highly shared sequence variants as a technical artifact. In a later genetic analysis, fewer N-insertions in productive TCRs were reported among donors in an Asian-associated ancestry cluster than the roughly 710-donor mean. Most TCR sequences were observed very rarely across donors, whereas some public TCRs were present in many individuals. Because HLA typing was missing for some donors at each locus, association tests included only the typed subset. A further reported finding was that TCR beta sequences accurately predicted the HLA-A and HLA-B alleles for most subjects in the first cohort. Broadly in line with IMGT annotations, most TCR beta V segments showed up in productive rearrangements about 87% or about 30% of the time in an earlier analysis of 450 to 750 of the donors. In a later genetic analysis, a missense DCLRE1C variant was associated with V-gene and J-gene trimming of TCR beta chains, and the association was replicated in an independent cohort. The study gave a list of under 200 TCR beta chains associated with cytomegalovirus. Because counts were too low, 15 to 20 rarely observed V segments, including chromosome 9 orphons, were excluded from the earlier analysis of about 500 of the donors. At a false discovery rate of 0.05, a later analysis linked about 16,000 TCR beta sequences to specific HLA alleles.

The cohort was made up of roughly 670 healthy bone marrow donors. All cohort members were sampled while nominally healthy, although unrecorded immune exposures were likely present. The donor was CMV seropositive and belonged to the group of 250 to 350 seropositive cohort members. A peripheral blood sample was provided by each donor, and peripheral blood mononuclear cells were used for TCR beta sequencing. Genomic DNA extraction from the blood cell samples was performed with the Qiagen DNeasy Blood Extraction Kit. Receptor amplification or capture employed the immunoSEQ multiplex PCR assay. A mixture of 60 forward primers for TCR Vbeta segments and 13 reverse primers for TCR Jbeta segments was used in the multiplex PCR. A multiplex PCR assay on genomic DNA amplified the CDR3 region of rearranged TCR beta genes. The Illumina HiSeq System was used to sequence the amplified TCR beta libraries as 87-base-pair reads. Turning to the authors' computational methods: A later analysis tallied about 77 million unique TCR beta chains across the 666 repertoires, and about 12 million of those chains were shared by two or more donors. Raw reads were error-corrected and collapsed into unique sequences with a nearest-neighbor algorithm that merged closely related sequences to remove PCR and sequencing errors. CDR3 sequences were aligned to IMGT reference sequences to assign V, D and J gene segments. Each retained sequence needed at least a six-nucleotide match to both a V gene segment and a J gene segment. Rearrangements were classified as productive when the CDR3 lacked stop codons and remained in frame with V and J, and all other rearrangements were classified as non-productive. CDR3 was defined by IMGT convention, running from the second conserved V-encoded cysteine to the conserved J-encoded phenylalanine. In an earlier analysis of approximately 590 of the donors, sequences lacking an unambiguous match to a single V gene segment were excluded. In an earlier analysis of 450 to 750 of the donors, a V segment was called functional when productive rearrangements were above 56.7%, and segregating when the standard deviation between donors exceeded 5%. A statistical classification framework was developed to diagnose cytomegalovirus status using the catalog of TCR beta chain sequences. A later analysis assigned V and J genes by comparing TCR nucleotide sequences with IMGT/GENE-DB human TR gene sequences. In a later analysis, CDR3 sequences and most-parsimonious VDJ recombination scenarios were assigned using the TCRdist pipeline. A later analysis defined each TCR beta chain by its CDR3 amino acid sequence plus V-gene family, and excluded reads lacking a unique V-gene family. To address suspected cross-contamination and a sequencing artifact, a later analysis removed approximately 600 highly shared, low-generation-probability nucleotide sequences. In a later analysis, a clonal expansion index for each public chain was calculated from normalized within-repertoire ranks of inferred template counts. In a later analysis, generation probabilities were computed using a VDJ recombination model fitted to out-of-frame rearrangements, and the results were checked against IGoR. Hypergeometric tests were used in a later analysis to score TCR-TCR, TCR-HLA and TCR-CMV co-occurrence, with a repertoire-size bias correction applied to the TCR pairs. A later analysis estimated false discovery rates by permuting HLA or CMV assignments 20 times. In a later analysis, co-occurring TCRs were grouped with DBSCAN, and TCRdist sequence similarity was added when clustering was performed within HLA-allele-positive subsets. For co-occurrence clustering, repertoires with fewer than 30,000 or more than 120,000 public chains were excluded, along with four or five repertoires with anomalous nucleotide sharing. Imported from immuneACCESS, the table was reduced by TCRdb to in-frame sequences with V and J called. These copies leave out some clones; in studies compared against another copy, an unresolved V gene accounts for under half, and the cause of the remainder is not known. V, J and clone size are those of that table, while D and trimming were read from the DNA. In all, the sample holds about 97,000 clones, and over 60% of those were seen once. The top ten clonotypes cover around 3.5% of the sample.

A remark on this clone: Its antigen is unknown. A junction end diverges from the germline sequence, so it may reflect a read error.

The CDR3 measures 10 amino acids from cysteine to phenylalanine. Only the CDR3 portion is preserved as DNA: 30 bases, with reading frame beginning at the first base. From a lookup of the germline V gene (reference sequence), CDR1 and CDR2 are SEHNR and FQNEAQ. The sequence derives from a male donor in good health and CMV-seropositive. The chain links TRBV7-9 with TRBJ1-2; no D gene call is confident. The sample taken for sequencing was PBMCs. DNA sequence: TGTGCCAGCAGCCCTCCGGGTCTATCCTTC. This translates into CASSPPGLSF.